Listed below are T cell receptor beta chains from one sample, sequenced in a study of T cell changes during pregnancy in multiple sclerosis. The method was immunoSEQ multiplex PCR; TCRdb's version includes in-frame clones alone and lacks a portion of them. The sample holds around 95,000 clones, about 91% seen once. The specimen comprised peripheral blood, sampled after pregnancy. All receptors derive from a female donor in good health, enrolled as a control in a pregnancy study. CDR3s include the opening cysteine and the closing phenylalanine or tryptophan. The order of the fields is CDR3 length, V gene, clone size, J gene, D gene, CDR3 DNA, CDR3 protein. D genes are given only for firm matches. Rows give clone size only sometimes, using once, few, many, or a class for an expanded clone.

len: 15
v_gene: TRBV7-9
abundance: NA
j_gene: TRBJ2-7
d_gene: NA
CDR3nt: TGTGCCAGCAGCTCTTGGGACCAGACTAGCTACGAGCAGTACTTC
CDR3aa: CASSSWDQTSYEQYF

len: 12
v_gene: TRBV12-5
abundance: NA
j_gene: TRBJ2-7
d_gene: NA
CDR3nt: TGTGCTAGTGGTCCGTCGGTCCGCGAGCAGTACTTC
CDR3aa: CASGPSVREQYF

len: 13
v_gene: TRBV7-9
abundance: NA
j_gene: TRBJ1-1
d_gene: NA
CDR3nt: TGTGCCAGCACAAAGATAACAGGGATGGGGGCTTTCTTT
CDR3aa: CASTKITGMGAFF

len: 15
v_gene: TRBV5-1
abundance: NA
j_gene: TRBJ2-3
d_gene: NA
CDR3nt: TGCGCCAGCAGCTTGACCGGGGATCAAGGAGATACGCAGTATTTT
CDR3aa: CASSLTGDQGDTQYF

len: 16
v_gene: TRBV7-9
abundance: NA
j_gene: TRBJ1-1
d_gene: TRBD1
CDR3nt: TGTGCCAGCAGCTTGGGGGACAGTAGGTTCGGAACTGAAGCTTTCTTT
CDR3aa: CASSLGDSRFGTEAFF

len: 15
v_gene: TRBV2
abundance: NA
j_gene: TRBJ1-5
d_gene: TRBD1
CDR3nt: TGTGCCAGCAGGGGAGGACAGGGTTTCAATCAGCCCCAGCATTTT
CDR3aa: CASRGGQGFNQPQHF

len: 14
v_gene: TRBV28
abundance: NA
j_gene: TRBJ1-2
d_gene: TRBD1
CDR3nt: TGTGCCAGCAGTCCGGGACAGAGACTTTATGGCTACACCTTC
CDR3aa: CASSPGQRLYGYTF

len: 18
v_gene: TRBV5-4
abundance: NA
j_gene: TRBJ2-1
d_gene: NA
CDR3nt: TGTGCCAGCAGCTTGTCCGCGGGGGCGGGGACTCCATACAATGAGCAGTTCTTC
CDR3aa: CASSLSAGAGTPYNEQFF

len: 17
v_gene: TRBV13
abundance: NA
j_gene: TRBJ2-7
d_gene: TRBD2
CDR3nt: TGTGCCAGCAGCTTAGGTTCTCGGGGGGAAAGAGGCTACGAGCAGTACTTC
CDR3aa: CASSLGSRGERGYEQYF

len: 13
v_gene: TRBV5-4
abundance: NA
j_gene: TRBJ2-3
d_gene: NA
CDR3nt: TGTGCCAGCAGCTTGGATCGTAAAGATACGCAGTATTTT
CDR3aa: CASSLDRKDTQYF

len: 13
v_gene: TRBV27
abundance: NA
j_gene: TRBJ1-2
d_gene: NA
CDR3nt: TGTGCCAGCTCCCTCGGGGGGGCGCAGGGCTACACCTTC
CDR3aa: CASSLGGAQGYTF

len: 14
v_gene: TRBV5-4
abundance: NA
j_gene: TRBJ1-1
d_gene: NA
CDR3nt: TGTGCCAGCAGCTTCGGGATACGGAACACTGAAGCTTTCTTT
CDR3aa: CASSFGIRNTEAFF

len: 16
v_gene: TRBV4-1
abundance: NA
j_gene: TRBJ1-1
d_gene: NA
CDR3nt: TGCGCCAGCAGCCAAGATGCGCTGTTGTTGAACACTGAAGCTTTCTTT
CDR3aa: CASSQDALLLNTEAFF

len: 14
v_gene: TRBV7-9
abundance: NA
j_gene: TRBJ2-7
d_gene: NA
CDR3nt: TGTGCCAGCAGCCGGTCGGGGGACTCCTACGAGCAGTACTTC
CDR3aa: CASSRSGDSYEQYF

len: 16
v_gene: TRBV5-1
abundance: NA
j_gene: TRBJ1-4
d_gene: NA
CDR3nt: TGCGCCAGCAGCTTGGGCCGACAGCGTACCTATGAAAAACTGTTTTTT
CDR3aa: CASSLGRQRTYEKLFF

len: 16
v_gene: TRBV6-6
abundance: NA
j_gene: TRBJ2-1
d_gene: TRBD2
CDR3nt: TGTGCCAGCAGTTACCCAGCGGGGGTCTCCTACAATGAGCAGTTCTTC
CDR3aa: CASSYPAGVSYNEQFF

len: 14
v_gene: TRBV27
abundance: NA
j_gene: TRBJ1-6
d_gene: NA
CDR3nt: TGTGCCAGCAGTTTTGGGCAGGCCAATTCACCCCTCCACTTT
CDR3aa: CASSFGQANSPLHF

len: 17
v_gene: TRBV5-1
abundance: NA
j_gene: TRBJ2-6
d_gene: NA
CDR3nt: TGCGCCAGCAGCTTGACTTCTGGAGGGAGCAGGACCAACGTCCTGACTTTC
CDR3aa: CASSLTSGGSRTNVLTF

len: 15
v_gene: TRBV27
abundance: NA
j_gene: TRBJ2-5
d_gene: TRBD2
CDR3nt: TGTGCCAGCAGTTTGGCTAGCGGGAGTATGCAGACCCAGTACTTC
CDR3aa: CASSLASGSMQTQYF

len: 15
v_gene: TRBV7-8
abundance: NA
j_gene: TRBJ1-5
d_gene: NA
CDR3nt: TGTGCCAGCAGCTTAGACAGGGAAGGCAATCAGCCCCAGCATTTT
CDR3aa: CASSLDREGNQPQHF

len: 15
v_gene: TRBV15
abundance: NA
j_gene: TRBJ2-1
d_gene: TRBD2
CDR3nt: TGTGCCACCAGCAGAGAGACTAGCGGGTACAATGAGCAGTTCTTC
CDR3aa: CATSRETSGYNEQFF

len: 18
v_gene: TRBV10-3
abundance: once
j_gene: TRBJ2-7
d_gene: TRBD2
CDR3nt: TGTGCCATCAGTGGACTAGCGGGAGGACGGGAAGGGTCCTACGAGCAGTACTTC
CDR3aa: CAISGLAGGREGSYEQYF

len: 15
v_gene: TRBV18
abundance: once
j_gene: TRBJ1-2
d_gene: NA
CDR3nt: TGTGCCAGCTCACCGGGCAGGGAGGCTGTCTATGGCTACACCTTC
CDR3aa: CASSPGREAVYGYTF

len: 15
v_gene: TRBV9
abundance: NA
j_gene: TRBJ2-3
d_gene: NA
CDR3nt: TGTGCCAGCAGCGTAGAGTCGGGAGCAGCAGATACGCAGTATTTT
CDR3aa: CASSVESGAADTQYF

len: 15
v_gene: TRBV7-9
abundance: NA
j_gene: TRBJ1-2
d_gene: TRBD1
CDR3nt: TGTGCCAGCAGCTACGGGACAGGGGCCCCTAAGGGCTACACCTTC
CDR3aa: CASSYGTGAPKGYTF

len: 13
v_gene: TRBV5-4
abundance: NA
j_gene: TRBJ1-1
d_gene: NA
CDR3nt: TGTGCCAGCAGCTTGGAACAGAACACTGAAGCTTTCTTT
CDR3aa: CASSLEQNTEAFF

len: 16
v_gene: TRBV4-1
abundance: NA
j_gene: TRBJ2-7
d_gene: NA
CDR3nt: TGCGCCAGCAGCCAAGGGGTAGCGTTAGCGGATGGCGAGCAGTACTTC
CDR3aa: CASSQGVALADGEQYF

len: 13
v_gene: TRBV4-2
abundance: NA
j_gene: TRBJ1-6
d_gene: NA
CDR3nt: TGTGCCAGCAGCCAAGATCTGAATTCACCCCTCCACTTT
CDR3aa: CASSQDLNSPLHF

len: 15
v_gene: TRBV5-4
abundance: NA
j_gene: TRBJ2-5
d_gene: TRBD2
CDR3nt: TGTGCCAGCAGCCCGACTAGCGGGAAGGAGGAGACCCAGTACTTC
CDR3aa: CASSPTSGKEETQYF

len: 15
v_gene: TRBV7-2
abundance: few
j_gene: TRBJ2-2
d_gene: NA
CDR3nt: TGTGCCAGCAGCTTAGTATGGGGGGACACCGGGGAGCTGTTTTTT
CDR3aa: CASSLVWGDTGELFF

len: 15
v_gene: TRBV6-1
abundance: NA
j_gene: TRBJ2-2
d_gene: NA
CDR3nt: TGTGCCAGCACTCAATCCAGGGTGACGCCCGGGGAGCTGTTTTTT
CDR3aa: CASTQSRVTPGELFF

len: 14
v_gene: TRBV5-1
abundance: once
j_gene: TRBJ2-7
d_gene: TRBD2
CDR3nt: TGCGCCAGCAGCTTGGCACTAGCGGGAGTCGAGCAGTACTTC
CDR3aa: CASSLALAGVEQYF

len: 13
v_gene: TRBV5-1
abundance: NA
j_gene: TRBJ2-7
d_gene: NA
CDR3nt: TGCGCCAGCAGCTGGGAACTAGCCGCCGAGCAGTACTTC
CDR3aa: CASSWELAAEQYF

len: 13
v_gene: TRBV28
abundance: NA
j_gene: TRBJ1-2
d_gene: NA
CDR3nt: TGTGCCAGCAATTGGGGAGGAAACTATGGCTACACCTTC
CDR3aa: CASNWGGNYGYTF

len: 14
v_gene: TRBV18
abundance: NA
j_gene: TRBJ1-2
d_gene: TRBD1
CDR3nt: TGTGCCAGCTCACCCGAGGGGGCTAGCTATGGCTACACCTTC
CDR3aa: CASSPEGASYGYTF

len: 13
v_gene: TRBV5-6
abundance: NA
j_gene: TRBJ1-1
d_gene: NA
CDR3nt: TGTGCCAGCAGCTTTCCCATGAACACTGAAGCTTTCTTT
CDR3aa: CASSFPMNTEAFF

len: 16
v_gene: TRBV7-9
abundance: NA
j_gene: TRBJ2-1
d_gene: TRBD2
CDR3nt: TGTGCCAGCAGCTTTTTTAGCGGGAGTGTTGCCAATGAGCAGTTCTTC
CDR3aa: CASSFFSGSVANEQFF

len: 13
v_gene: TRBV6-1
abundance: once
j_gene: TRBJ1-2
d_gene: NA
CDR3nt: TGTGCCAGCATCCCCCGGGAGACCGGTGGCTACACCTTC
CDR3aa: CASIPRETGGYTF

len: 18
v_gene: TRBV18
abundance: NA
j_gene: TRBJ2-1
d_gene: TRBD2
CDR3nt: TGTGCCAGCTCACCCTATTCGGGACTAGCGGGGACCTACAATGAGCAGTTCTTC
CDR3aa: CASSPYSGLAGTYNEQFF

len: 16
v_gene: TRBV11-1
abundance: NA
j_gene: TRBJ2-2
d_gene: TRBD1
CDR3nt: TGTGCCAGCACAAAACTCACAGGGGCGAACACCGGGGAGCTGTTTTTT
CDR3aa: CASTKLTGANTGELFF

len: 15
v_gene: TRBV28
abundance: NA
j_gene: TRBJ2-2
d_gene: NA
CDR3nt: TGTGCCAGCAGTTTCAGGGGGAGGCGCACCGGGGAGCTGTTTTTT
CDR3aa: CASSFRGRRTGELFF

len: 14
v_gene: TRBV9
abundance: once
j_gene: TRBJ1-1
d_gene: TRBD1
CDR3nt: TGTGCCAGCAGCGTTCGACAGGGGGTCAATGAAGCTTTCTTT
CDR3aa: CASSVRQGVNEAFF

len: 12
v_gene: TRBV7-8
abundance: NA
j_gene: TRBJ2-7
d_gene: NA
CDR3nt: TGTGCCAGCAGCCCGCTAGATTACGAGCAGTACTTC
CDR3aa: CASSPLDYEQYF

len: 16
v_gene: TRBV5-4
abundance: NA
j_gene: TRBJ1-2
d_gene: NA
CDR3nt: TGTGCCAGCAGCTTGGGAGGTACAGGGATAAACTATGGCTACACCTTC
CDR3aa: CASSLGGTGINYGYTF

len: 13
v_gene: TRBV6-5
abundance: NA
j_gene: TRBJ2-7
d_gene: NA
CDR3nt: TGTGCCAGCAGAAATCCTACAGGGAACGAGCAGTACTTC
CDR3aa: CASRNPTGNEQYF

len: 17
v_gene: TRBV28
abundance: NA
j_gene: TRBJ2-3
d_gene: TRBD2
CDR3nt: TGTGCCAGCAGCCACTGGGATCTAGCGGGAGGGCCCGATACGCAGTATTTT
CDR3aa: CASSHWDLAGGPDTQYF

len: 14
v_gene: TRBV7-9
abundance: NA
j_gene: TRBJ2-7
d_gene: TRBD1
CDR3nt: TGTGCCAGCAGCCCAGCGGGACAGGGGTACGAGCAGTACTTC
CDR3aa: CASSPAGQGYEQYF

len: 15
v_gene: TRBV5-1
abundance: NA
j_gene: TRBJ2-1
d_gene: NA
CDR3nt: TGCGCCAGCAGCTTGGACCAGGGTAACTACAATGAGCAGTTCTTC
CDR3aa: CASSLDQGNYNEQFF

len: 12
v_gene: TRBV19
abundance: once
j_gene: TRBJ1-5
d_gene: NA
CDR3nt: TGTGCCAGTAGTATAGCAATTCAGCCCCAGCATTTT
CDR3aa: CASSIAIQPQHF

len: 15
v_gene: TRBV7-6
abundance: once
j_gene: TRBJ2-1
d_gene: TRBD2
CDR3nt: TGTGCCAGCAGTCGATTCGGGGGGGCGACCAATGAGCAGTTCTTC
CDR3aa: CASSRFGGATNEQFF